Listed below are T cell receptor beta chains from one sample, sequenced in a study of shared clonotypes between healthy human individuals. The repertoire was sequenced with immunoSEQ multiplex PCR; TCRdb's copy has only in-frame clones and lacks some. This repertoire shows about 2 million clones, over 85% found once; its top ten account for approximately 0.13%. Sequenced input: naive CD4+ T cells sorted from blood. The receptor source for this set is a man between 18 and 35 years old in good health. Both conserved end residues are part of each CDR3. The D gene is left open where the match is weak. Clone size is given for some rows only: seen once, a few or many times, or a class if the clone is expanded.

DNA	CDR3	length	size	D	V	J
TGTGCCAGCAGCTTCTCCGGACTAGTCGGTAATGAGCAGTTCTTC	CASSFSGLVGNEQFF	15	NA	TRBD2	TRBV7-3	TRBJ2-1
TGTGCCAGCAGCGAAAAGGACAGGCTTAGTTTTTTT	CASSEKDRLSFF	12	NA	TRBD1	TRBV6-1	TRBJ1-4
TGTGCCTGGAGTTTCGGCCTAACTAGCGGAACAGACAATGAGCAGTTCTTC	CAWSFGLTSGTDNEQFF	17	NA	TRBD2	TRBV30	TRBJ2-1
TGCGCCAGCAGCCAACGCTTTTACAATGAGCAGTTCTTC	CASSQRFYNEQFF	13	NA	NA	TRBV4-1	TRBJ2-1
TGTGCCAGCAGCCGCTTCGGGACAGTAGAGCAGTACTTC	CASSRFGTVEQYF	13	NA	TRBD1	TRBV5-8	TRBJ2-7
TGTGCCAGCAGCTTGGGGACGAACAATGAGCAGTTCTTC	CASSLGTNNEQFF	13	NA	NA	TRBV7-8	TRBJ2-1
TGTGCCAGCACCCGTGGGAAGGGACTTGATAATTCACCCCTCCACTTT	CASTRGKGLDNSPLHF	16	NA	NA	TRBV9	TRBJ1-6
TGTGCCAGCAGCCCCTGGGGGAGGGAAAACATTCAGTACTTC	CASSPWGRENIQYF	14	NA	TRBD2	TRBV5-6	TRBJ2-4
TGTGCCACCAGCCGAGACAGGGCGAACACCGGGGAGCTGTTTTTT	CATSRDRANTGELFF	15	NA	TRBD1	TRBV15	TRBJ2-2
TGTGCCAGCAGCTGGCAGGGGGGAGGTCAGCCCCAGCATTTT	CASSWQGGGQPQHF	14	NA	TRBD1	TRBV7-2	TRBJ1-5
TGTGCCAGCAGCGCCTCTGGGGGGAATTCACCCCTCCACTTT	CASSASGGNSPLHF	14	NA	NA	TRBV7-8	TRBJ1-6
TGTGCCAGCCTCCGGGGTGGCAATCAGCCCCAGCATTTT	CASLRGGNQPQHF	13	NA	NA	TRBV28	TRBJ1-5
TGCGCCAGCAGTCAATTAATCGGAGCGGGAGGGCCTCAAGAGACCCAGTACTTC	CASSQLIGAGGPQETQYF	18	NA	TRBD2	TRBV23-1	TRBJ2-5
TGTGCCAGCAGCCTGCGAGGGGATTTGAACACTGAAGCTTTCTTT	CASSLRGDLNTEAFF	15	once	NA	TRBV7-8	TRBJ1-1
TGTGCCAGCAGTGAGGGGGGGATCTCTGGAAACACCATATATTTT	CASSEGGISGNTIYF	15	once	NA	TRBV25-1	TRBJ1-3
TGTGCCAGCAGCTTAAATAGCGCCGGAGGATTAGATACGCAGTATTTT	CASSLNSAGGLDTQYF	16	NA	NA	TRBV11-2	TRBJ2-3
TGCGCCAGCAGTGAGGAGGGGTGGGAGACCCAGTACTTC	CASSEEGWETQYF	13	NA	NA	TRBV10-2	TRBJ2-5
TGTGCCAGCAGTTTAACTGGGTTTACTGAAGGGACGCAGTATTTT	CASSLTGFTEGTQYF	15	NA	NA	TRBV28	TRBJ2-3
TGTGCCAGCAGTAATATTTATGGCTACACCTTC	CASSNIYGYTF	11	NA	NA	TRBV2	TRBJ1-2
TGTGCCAGCAGCTTGGCCCAGTCAAACCAAATCAGCCCCCAGCATTTT	CASSLAQSNQISPQHF	16	NA	NA	TRBV5-5	TRBJ1-5
TGTGCCAGCAGTTCCTCACTAGCGGGAGTGGAGACCCAGTACTTC	CASSSSLAGVETQYF	15	NA	TRBD2	TRBV6-6	TRBJ2-5
TGTGCCAGCAGCTTACGGGCGGGGGGCACCGGGGAGCTGTTTTTT	CASSLRAGGTGELFF	15	once	TRBD2	TRBV7-8	TRBJ2-2
TGTGCCAGCCTGGGGACTAACACCTACGAGCAGTACTTC	CASLGTNTYEQYF	13	NA	TRBD2	TRBV28	TRBJ2-7
TGTGCCTGGAGTGGGCCGGGAAATTCACCCCTCCACTTT	CAWSGPGNSPLHF	13	once	NA	TRBV30	TRBJ1-6
TGTGCCTGGAGTCCCGACCCTTTTTCGGTGGATCAGCCCCAGCATTTT	CAWSPDPFSVDQPQHF	16	NA	NA	TRBV30	TRBJ1-5
TGTGCCAGTAACCAAAGGGACAGGCTCTATGGCTACACCTTC	CASNQRDRLYGYTF	14	NA	TRBD1	TRBV19	TRBJ1-2
TGTGCCAGCAGCCTCCGGACAGATACGCAGTATTTT	CASSLRTDTQYF	12	NA	NA	TRBV7-2	TRBJ2-3
TGTGCCAGCAGCTTAGAAGGGGGGGATACGCAGTATTTT	CASSLEGGDTQYF	13	NA	NA	TRBV11-2	TRBJ2-3
TGCGCCAGCAGCTTGTCAGGACAGGGGAATTCACCCCTCCACTTT	CASSLSGQGNSPLHF	15	NA	TRBD1	TRBV5-1	TRBJ1-6
TGTGCCAGCAGCTCGTGGGGACAGGATACAGATACGCAGTATTTT	CASSSWGQDTDTQYF	15	NA	TRBD1	TRBV5-5	TRBJ2-3
TGTGCCAGCAGCTTAGGCCCTATGACAGGGGGCAGTGGGCAAGAGACCCAGTACTTC	CASSLGPMTGGSGQETQYF	19	NA	TRBD1	TRBV11-2	TRBJ2-5
TGTGCCAGCAGCTTAGCAGGGGCTAACTCACCCCTCCACTTT	CASSLAGANSPLHF	14	NA	NA	TRBV11-2	TRBJ1-6
TGTGCCAGCAGCCAACAGGCGTCCAGCCATGGCTACACCTTC	CASSQQASSHGYTF	14	NA	NA	TRBV2	TRBJ1-2
TGTGCTAGTGGTTTGGCGTGGGGCGACAGGACAAAAAATTCACCCCTCCACTTT	CASGLAWGDRTKNSPLHF	18	NA	NA	TRBV12-5	TRBJ1-6
TGTGCCAGTAATCCGGACAGGGGAGAAGTACGTGGCTACACCTTC	CASNPDRGEVRGYTF	15	NA	TRBD1	TRBV19	TRBJ1-2
TGCGCCAGCAGCTTGGGAGAGGTTGCCTACGAGCAGTACTTC	CASSLGEVAYEQYF	14	NA	NA	TRBV5-1	TRBJ2-7
TGCGCCAGCAGCCAAGAACCAGCAGGGGTGGCCTATAATTCACCCCTCCACTTT	CASSQEPAGVAYNSPLHF	18	NA	NA	TRBV4-1	TRBJ1-6
TGTGCCAGCAGCCCATCAGGGGTAACTAATGAAAAACTGTTTTTT	CASSPSGVTNEKLFF	15	NA	NA	TRBV5-6	TRBJ1-4
TGTGCCAGCAGTTACGACAGCAGCTCCTACAATGAGCAGTTCTTC	CASSYDSSSYNEQFF	15	NA	NA	TRBV6-5	TRBJ2-1
TGTGCCAGCAGCCAAGAGGGCGGGGGGGCCGAGAATGAGCAGTTCTTC	CASSQEGGGAENEQFF	16	NA	TRBD2	TRBV4-2	TRBJ2-1
TGTGCCTGGAGTGAGGTCGGAACTAATGAAAAACTGTTTTTT	CAWSEVGTNEKLFF	14	NA	NA	TRBV30	TRBJ1-4
TGTGCCAGCAGACCCGACAGGGTTTCTGGCTACACCTTC	CASRPDRVSGYTF	13	NA	TRBD1	TRBV2	TRBJ1-2
TGTGCCAGCAGCTCCGGACAGGGCGATGGCTACACCTTC	CASSSGQGDGYTF	13	NA	TRBD1	TRBV7-9	TRBJ1-2
TGTGCCAGCAGCTTAGTTAGCGGGGTTTCCTACGAGCAGTACTTC	CASSLVSGVSYEQYF	15	NA	TRBD2	TRBV7-2	TRBJ2-7